This is a list of T cell receptor beta chains from one sample in a study of Graves' ophthalmopathy and Graves' hyperthyroidism. TCRdb processed the multiplex PCR reads anew with MiXCR; each CDR3 protein has one entry. The table has approximately 210,000 distinct CDR3 sequences, roughly 21% seen once. The sequenced sample was peripheral blood. These receptors all come from a woman aged 50 to 60 with Graves' ophthalmopathy. Both conserved end residues are part of each CDR3. The D gene is left open where the match is weak. Only part of the rows carry a size: once, few, many, or a class if the clone is expanded.

j_gene | v_gene | d_gene | abundance | CDR3nt | CDR3aa
TRBJ2-7 | TRBV3-1 | NA | NA | TGTGCCAGCAGCCAAGATTTAACGGGGAGCTCCTACGAGCAGTACTTC | CASSQDLTGSSYEQYF
TRBJ2-2 | TRBV2 | NA | many | TGTGCCAGCAGTGGCCAGAACACCGGGGAGCTGTTTTTT | CASSGQNTGELFF
TRBJ1-5 | TRBV28 | NA | many | TGTGCCAGCAGTCCCCGGGCTCAGCCCCAGCATTTT | CASSPRAQPQHF
TRBJ1-1 | TRBV7-2 | NA | many | TGTGCCAGCACCGGGCCCAGCACTGAAGCTTTCTTT | CASTGPSTEAFF
TRBJ1-3 | TRBV19 | NA | many | TGTGCCAGTAGTATTGGCGGGAACTCTGGAAACACCATATATTTT | CASSIGGNSGNTIYF
TRBJ1-1 | TRBV7-2 | TRBD1 | NA | TGTGCCAGCAGCGACACAGGGGATACGAACACTGAAGCTTTCTTT | CASSDTGDTNTEAFF
TRBJ2-7 | TRBV6-5 | NA | many | TGCGCCAGCAGCTATTCCGGGGACGGATCCTACGAGCAGTACTTC | CASSYSGDGSYEQYF
TRBJ1-2 | TRBV12-3/TRBV12-4 | TRBD1 | many | TGTGCCAGCAGCTGGGGGGGACAGGGGATTGGCTACACCTTC | CASSWGGQGIGYTF
TRBJ2-7 | TRBV19 | NA | many | TGTGCCAGTAGCCCTGGGGGGGAGCAGTACTTC | CASSPGGEQYF
TRBJ1-5 | TRBV4-1 | NA | few | TGCGCCAGCAGCCAAGAAGGTAGCAATCAGCCCCAGCATTTT | CASSQEGSNQPQHF
TRBJ2-5 | TRBV12-3/TRBV12-4 | NA | NA | TGTGCCAGCAGTTTTGCAGAGTACCAAGAGACCCAGTACTTC | CASSFAEYQETQYF
TRBJ2-7 | TRBV19 | TRBD2 | NA | TGTGCCAGTAAAACCGGTCCGGGACTAGCGGGACCTAACTACGAGCAGTACTTC | CASKTGPGLAGPNYEQYF
TRBJ2-7 | TRBV28 | TRBD2 | many | TGTGCCAGCACCTCCCTAGCGGGGCCCTACGAGCAGTACTTC | CASTSLAGPYEQYF
TRBJ2-7 | TRBV5-1 | TRBD2 | many | TGTGCCAGCAGTCTAGCGGGAACCTCCTACGAGCAGTACTTC | CASSLAGTSYEQYF
TRBJ2-7 | TRBV6-5 | NA | many | TGTGCCAGCCTTAAGTACGGTTCCTACGAGCAGTACTTC | CASLKYGSYEQYF
TRBJ2-7 | TRBV7-2 | NA | many | TGTGCCAGCAGCTCCGATGGTACCGCCAGCTACGAGCAGTACTTC | CASSSDGTASYEQYF
TRBJ2-5 | TRBV12-5 | NA | many | TGTGCTAGTGGTTTGGTATTGGCCGGGGAGACCCAGTACTTC | CASGLVLAGETQYF
TRBJ2-2 | TRBV5-1 | TRBD2 | few | TGCGCCAGCAGCTTGCCCAGCGGGGAATACACCGGGGAGCTGTTTTTT | CASSLPSGEYTGELFF
TRBJ2-5 | TRBV7-2 | NA | many | TGTGCCAGCAGCTTAGCTGGTGATCCTTGGGAGACCCAGTACTTC | CASSLAGDPWETQYF
TRBJ1-2 | TRBV18 | TRBD1 | many | TGTGCCAGCTTGGACAGGGAGGACTATGGCTACACCTTC | CASLDREDYGYTF
TRBJ2-7 | TRBV18 | NA | many | TGTGCCAGCTCACCCAGACAGGAGCTCGAGCAGTACTTC | CASSPRQELEQYF
TRBJ1-1 | TRBV10-3 | NA | many | TGTGCCATCAGTGTGGGCCAGGGGAACACTGAAGCTTTCTTT | CAISVGQGNTEAFF
TRBJ2-5 | TRBV6-1 | NA | NA | TGTGCCAGCAGGGCTACAGGGCTTCGGGATCAAGAGATCCAGTACTTC | CASRATGLRDQEIQYF
TRBJ1-6 | TRBV12-3/TRBV12-4 | TRBD1 | NA | TGTGCCAGCAGCAAGACAGGGCGCTCACCCCTCCACTTT | CASSKTGRSPLHF
TRBJ2-5 | TRBV7-8 | NA | many | TGTGCCAGCAGCCCGACAGGAGATCAAGAGACCCAGTACTTC | CASSPTGDQETQYF
TRBJ1-5 | TRBV6-1 | TRBD1 | NA | TGTGCCAGCAGTGGGCGACAGGGGTATTTTCAGCCCCAGCATTTT | CASSGRQGYFQPQHF
TRBJ1-2 | TRBV12-3/TRBV12-4 | NA | few | TGTGCCAGCCGAGAGGGCGAGGGCTACACCTTC | CASREGEGYTF
TRBJ2-2 | TRBV7-9 | NA | many | TGTGCCAGCAGCTTACAGGGAACGGACGGGGAGCTGTTTTTT | CASSLQGTDGELFF
TRBJ1-1 | TRBV30 | NA | NA | TGTGCCTACTCGGGACACCAGAACACTGAAGCTTTCTTT | CAYSGHQNTEAFF
TRBJ1-6 | TRBV10-3 | NA | many | TGTGCCACGACAGGCTTGGAATCACCCCTCCACTTT | CATTGLESPLHF
TRBJ1-5 | TRBV4-2 | NA | few | TGTGCCAGCAGCCAAGCAGGGACCAATCAGCCCCAGCATTTT | CASSQAGTNQPQHF